This T cell receptor beta chain stems from a study of blood T cell repertoires in COVID-19. The wider study: Some COVID-19 samples were acute and others convalescent; all came from the United States, Italy and Spain. In each case, the material was cDNA or gDNA derived from T cells, B-cell-depleted T cells, or PBMCs.

The CDR3 covers 16 residues. Germline V gene data show CDR1 as MNHNY and CDR2 as SVGAGI (reference sequence). Trimming removed 5 bases from V and 0 bases from J; junction bases left unmatched: 6. This table comes from immunoSEQ multiplex PCR, and its TCRdb copy is limited to in-frame clones, with some not included. The top ten clones hold about 50% of a sample with approximately 63,000 clones, 76% of them seen once. Sequenced input: peripheral blood. The chain couples TRBV6-6 to TRBJ2-5; the match to TRBD1 covers 10 bases. This TCR came from a woman over 75 with acute or convalescent COVID-19. The CDR3 nucleotides read TGTGCCAGCAGTCCATACGGGACAGGGGACCAAGAGACCCAGTACTTC. Its protein product is CASSPYGTGDQETQYF.